This TCR beta chain stems from a study of blood T cell repertoires in COVID-19. Profiling relied on immunoSEQ multiplex PCR, and the TCRdb table lists in-frame clones only, not all of them. The repertoire holds 210,000 or so clones, with 84% as singletons. CDR1 MNHEY and CDR2 SMNVEV come from the germline V gene (reference sequence). Trimming removed 3 bases at V and 2 bases at J, with 13 bases between. The CDR3 spans 15 residues. Sequencing was carried out using peripheral blood. The sequence was obtained from a woman older than 75 with COVID-19, enrolled during active disease. The chain links TRBV27 to TRBJ1-1; D is possibly TRBD1 (5 bases). CDR3 nucleotide sequence: TGTGCCAGCAGTTTCGGCAGTCAGGGTAACACTGAAGCTTTCTTT. It is translated as CASSFGSQGNTEAFF.